This note documents a single T cell receptor beta chain sequence. Noted time point: after dendritic cell vaccination, including at tumor progression/relapse. This entry is derived from a study of glioma-infiltrating T cells after dendritic cell vaccination. The germline CDR1 and CDR2 sequences are GTSNPN and SVGIG (reference sequence). J lost 3 bases, V lost 4 bases, and 10 bases had no gene match. CDR3 length: 15 amino acids. The repertoire was sequenced with immunoSEQ multiplex PCR; TCRdb's copy has only in-frame clones and lacks some. The sample holds 70,000 to 90,000 clones, about four fifths seen once.

The sequence came from a human donor with glioblastoma. The rearrangement joins TRBV30 to TRBJ2-3, with 7 bases identical to TRBD1. Source: blood, taken after dendritic cell vaccination. The DNA for the CDR3 is TGTGCCTGGAATAAAAGACAGGGTATGACAGATACGCAGTATTTT. Encoded protein: CAWNKRQGMTDTQYF.